Below are 31 T cell receptor beta chains sequenced from a single sample in a study of blood T cell repertoires in COVID-19. Assay: immunoSEQ multiplex PCR; the TCRdb copy retains only in-frame clones and omits some. The table shows a few hundred thousand clones, with about 86% occurring only once. Sequenced: peripheral blood. These TCRs come from a man aged 55 to 70 with acute or convalescent COVID-19.

The rearrangement links TRBV6-5 to TRBJ1-5; the D is unclear. From germline, CDR1 is MNHEY and CDR2 SVGAGI. The V gene lost 6 bases and the J gene lost 3 bases, with 12 bases spanning the gap. This CDR3 spans 14 amino acids. The DNA of the CDR3 is TGTGCCAGCAGGCGAATGTCGAACAATCAGCCCCAGCATTTT. Its translation: CASRRMSNNQPQHF.

The gene calls are TRBV5-1 and TRBJ2-7; the D gene is possibly TRBD1 (6 bases). The CDR3 has 14 amino acids. The V gene's germline CDR1 is SGHRS and CDR2 YFSETQ. V was shortened by 2 bases and J by 3 bases, with 12 bases between the two germline ends. The CDR3 bases are TGCGCCAGCAGCTTAACTAGGGGGAGCTACGAGCAGTACTTC. Its translation is CASSLTRGSYEQYF.

The CDR3 loop is CASRGQTNTGELFF. The CDR3 nucleotides read TGTGCCAGCAGGGGACAGACTAACACCGGGGAGCTGTTTTTT. The V and J genes are TRBV6-5 and TRBJ2-2; 7 bases line up with TRBD1. Germline V gives CDR1 MNHEY, CDR2 SVGAGI. V shed 6 bases, J shed 2 bases, and the junction held 3 bases outside the gene matches. This CDR3 is 14 amino acids long.

The chain carries TRBV30 and TRBJ1-2; tentative D call: TRBD1 (5 bases). Germline CDR1 GTSNPN, CDR2 SVGIG (reference sequence). The CDR3 has 14 amino acids. Trimming shortened V by 0 bases and J by 5 bases, and 13 bases separated the two germline ends. CDR3 residues: CAWSVPREYYGYTF. The CDR3 DNA follows: TGTGCCTGGAGTGTACCCAGGGAATATTATGGCTACACCTTC.

The rearrangement joins TRBV4-3 to TRBJ2-1; a weak D match, TRBD2 (5 bases). V lost 5 bases, J lost 7 bases, and 15 bases lay in between. The germline V gene has CDR1 LGHNA and CDR2 YSLEER. The CDR3 has 14 amino acids. This chain's CDR3 is CASSFRVSDNEQFF. The CDR3 DNA is TGCGCCAGCAGCTTCCGGGTTAGCGATAATGAGCAGTTCTTC.

V and J are TRBV2 and TRBJ2-2, with D tentatively TRBD2 (6 bases). Trimming pared 7 bases from V and 0 bases from J, leaving 9 bases between. This CDR3 contains 14 residues. CDR1 is SNHLY, CDR2 FYNNEI, per germline. The CDR3 protein is CASKGDSNTGELFF. DNA for the CDR3: TGTGCCAGCAAAGGGGACTCGAACACCGGGGAGCTGTTTTTT. Complete variable domain (other parts from reference TRBV2 and TRBJ2-2): EPEVTQTPSHQVTQMGQEVILRCVPISNHLYFYWYRQILGQKVEFLVSFYNNEISEKSEIFDDQFSVERPDGSNFTLKIRSTKLEDSAMYFCASKGDSNTGELFFGEGSRLTVL.

The rearrangement joins TRBV27 to TRBJ2-3; D may be TRBD2 (5 bases). The CDR3 covers 16 residues. Germline-derived CDR1 and CDR2 are MNHEY and SMNVEV (reference sequence). V lost 6 bases to trimming and J lost 5 bases, with 21 bases between them. The CDR3: CASSLYGRAVGDTQYF. The CDR3 DNA reads as TGTGCCAGCAGCCTTTATGGAAGAGCGGTGGGAGATACGCAGTATTTT.

V usage is TRBV7-8 and J usage is TRBJ2-1, with D hard to call. There are 15 residues in the CDR3. The germline V and J ends were trimmed by 0 bases and 9 bases, with 15 bases remaining between them. Germline V CDR1 and CDR2: SGHVS, FQNEAQ. This CDR3 reads CASSLARSGWVEQFF. The CDR3 DNA is TGTGCCAGCAGCTTAGCGAGGTCCGGGTGGGTTGAGCAGTTCTTC.

This clone was counted only a few times. The chain joins TRBV30 to TRBJ1-2; 10 nucleotides line up with TRBD1. The CDR3 consists of 16 residues. Trimming at V came to 3 bases and at J to 4 bases, leaving 11 bases not matched to a gene. CDR1 and CDR2 from the germline V gene are GTSNPN and SVGIG (reference sequence). Here the CDR3 reads CAWSPSLGQGFYGYTF. CDR3 DNA sequence: TGTGCCTGGAGCCCCTCTCTGGGACAGGGGTTCTATGGCTACACCTTC.

V is TRBV3-1 (or the pseudogene TRBV3-2) and J is TRBJ1-4; 7 nucleotides match TRBD1. Germline assignment: CDR1 LGHDT and CDR2 YNNKEL (reference sequence). Trimming cost V 0 bases and J 11 bases; bases outside gene matches: 9. This CDR3 is built from 15 residues. CDR3 protein: CASSQDLRTGDKLFF. CDR3 nucleotide sequence: TGTGCCAGCAGCCAAGATCTTAGGACAGGTGATAAACTGTTTTTT.

This clone was counted once. The gene calls are TRBV6-2 or TRBV6-3 and TRBJ1-1, with 10 bases fitting TRBD1. V gave up 6 bases and J gave up 1 base; unmatched junction bases: 14. CDR1 MNHEY and CDR2 SVGEGT come from the germline V gene. The length of the CDR3 is 18 residues. CDR3 DNA sequence: TGTGCCAGCAGCTCTTCCCGGACAGGGGGAATGTGGAACACTGAAGCTTTCTTT. Residues: CASSSSRTGGMWNTEAFF.

The chain is built from TRBV7-9 and TRBJ2-7, with 8 bases aligning to TRBD2. The germline V gene encodes CDR1 SEHNR and CDR2 FQNEAQ (reference sequence). Losses at the gene ends were 4 bases for V and 3 bases for J; bases not matched to a gene: 11. The CDR3 contains 16 residues. CDR3 coding DNA: TGTGCCAGCAGCTCTTTGACGGGAGGGCCCCTCTACGAGCAGTACTTC. This encodes CASSSLTGGPLYEQYF.

The chain links TRBV5-5 to TRBJ2-7, with TRBD2 matching over 12 bases. The CDR3 totals 17 residues. V lost 3 bases, J lost 0 bases, and 7 bases stayed unmatched. Germline V CDR1 and CDR2: SGHKS, YYEKEE (reference sequence). The CDR3 bases are TGTGCCAGCAGCTCCGGGACTAGCGGGCTTCGCTCCTACGAGCAGTACTTC. Protein sequence: CASSSGTSGLRSYEQYF. Based on the CDR3 plus reference TRBV5-5 and TRBJ2-7, the full variable domain is DAGVTQSPTHLIKTRGQQVTLRCSPISGHKSVSWYQQVLGQGPQFIFQYYEKEERGRGNFPDRFSARQFPNYSSELNVNALLLGDSALYLCASSSGTSGLRSYEQYFGPGTRLTVT.

The V gene is TRBV30, the J gene TRBJ2-1; maybe TRBD1 (6 bases). The V end was cut by 1 base, the J end by 10 bases, with 11 bases between. Germline CDR1 is GTSNPN and CDR2 is SVGIG (reference sequence). The CDR3 runs to 12 residues. The CDR3 is CAWSEGDGEQFF. CDR3 DNA: TGTGCCTGGAGTGAGGGGGATGGGGAGCAGTTCTTC.

CDR3 sequence (DNA): TGCGCCAGCAGCTCCGTGACAGGGCCTCAAGAGACCCAGTACTTC. This encodes CASSSVTGPQETQYF. This sequence joins TRBV5-1 and TRBJ2-5; TRBD1 matches 7 bases. After removal of 3 bases from V and 2 bases from J, the junction contained 7 bases not matched to a gene. The CDR3 is 15 residues long. Looked up from germline, CDR1 is SGHRS and CDR2 is YFSETQ.

The V and J genes are TRBV6-5 and TRBJ2-7, with TRBD2 matching 12 bases. The CDR3 has 15 residues. Germline CDR1 and CDR2: MNHEY and SVGAGI. Trimming at V came to 6 bases and at J to 6 bases, leaving 9 bases not matched to a gene. The CDR3 is CASSDMTSGRFEQYF. The CDR3 nucleotides are TGTGCCAGCAGCGATATGACTAGCGGGAGATTCGAGCAGTACTTC.

The CDR3 reads CASSPWAQWEQYF. The CDR3 nucleotides read TGTGCCAGCAGTCCATGGGCCCAGTGGGAGCAGTACTTC. This chain connects TRBV27 to TRBJ2-7; D call uncertain. Germline assignment: CDR1 MNHEY and CDR2 SMNVEV (reference sequence). Trimming shortened V by 5 bases and J by 7 bases, and 15 bases separated the two germline ends. The CDR3 is 13 residues long.

The J gene is TRBJ2-1, the V gene TRBV28; 7 nucleotides align to TRBD1. Germline CDR1 is MDHEN and CDR2 is SYDVKM. The CDR3 consists of 15 residues. The V segment lost 5 bases and the J segment 10 bases; nucleotides outside the gene matches: 14. The CDR3 spells CASSPGVGTAREQFF. The CDR3 coding sequence is TGTGCCAGCAGTCCAGGGGTTGGGACAGCGAGGGAGCAGTTCTTC.

This chain links TRBV27 with TRBJ1-5; the match to TRBD1 covers 10 bases. Germline CDR1 MNHEY, CDR2 SMNVEV (reference sequence). V gave up 6 bases and J gave up 4 bases; unmatched junction bases: 6. This CDR3 region has 15 residues. The DNA of the CDR3 is TGTGCCAGCAGATCCGGGACAGGGGAAAATCAGCCCCAGCATTTT. It encodes CASRSGTGENQPQHF.

The genes are TRBV11-3 and TRBJ2-5, with D perhaps matching TRBD2 (7 bases). V lost 7 bases to trimming and J lost 4 bases, with 19 bases between them. The CDR3 has 15 residues. CDR1 SGHNT and CDR2 YENEEA come from the germline V gene. The CDR3 DNA reads TGTGCCAGCACACAAAATAGGGGGGGAGTAGAGACCCAGTACTTC. Protein product: CASTQNRGGVETQYF.

The chain is built from TRBV11-1 and TRBJ2-3; 7 positions agree with TRBD2. The CDR3 is 13 amino acids. V was pared by 8 bases and J by 4 bases, with 6 bases of the junction left unmatched. Germline CDR1 reads SGHAT; CDR2 reads FQDESV (reference sequence). The CDR3 here is CASLGGDADTQYF. The DNA for the CDR3 is TGTGCCAGCTTGGGGGGGGACGCAGATACGCAGTATTTT.

The rearrangement joins TRBV6-4 to TRBJ1-2, with 9 bases matching TRBD1. The CDR3 contains 13 residues. Germline CDR1 reads MRHNA; CDR2 reads SNTAGT. The ends lost 6 bases at V and 7 bases at J; junction bases unmatched: 6. CDR3 nucleotide sequence: TGTGCCAGCAGCCGCGGGACAGGGCTTGGCTACACCTTC. Amino acids: CASSRGTGLGYTF.

V and J are TRBV7-3 and TRBJ1-1, with D possibly TRBD1 on 5 matching bases. CDR3 length equals 13 residues. Trimming removed 5 bases from V and 1 base from J, with 8 bases in between. CDR1 is SGHTA and CDR2 is FQGTGA in the germline V gene. The CDR3 DNA reads as TGTGCCAGCAGCGCAACAGGGAACACTGAAGCTTTCTTT. Encoded protein: CASSATGNTEAFF.

The sample holds one count of this clone. V and J are TRBV12-5 and TRBJ2-7; TRBD1 agrees at 8 bases. Per the germline V gene, CDR1 is LGHNT and CDR2 is FRNRAP. This CDR3 contains 14 residues. The ends lost 6 bases at V and 7 bases at J; junction bases unmatched: 11. Written as DNA, the CDR3 is TGTGCTAGTGGCCCAGGGCAGGGGGCGCAGGAGCAGTACTTC. Translated, it gives CASGPGQGAQEQYF.

The chain joins TRBV4-3 to TRBJ2-2, with D possibly TRBD1 on 6 matching bases. Germline-derived CDR1 and CDR2 are LGHNA and YSLEER. This CDR3 has 15 amino acids. V lost 2 bases and J 2 bases, leaving 9 bases between the germline ends. CDR3 sequence (DNA): TGCGCCAGCAGCCAATCGGACAGAAACACCGGGGAGCTGTTTTTT. This translates into CASSQSDRNTGELFF.

In this sample, this clone turned up once. The J gene is TRBJ1-6, the V gene TRBV9; D call uncertain. The CDR3 is made up of 16 amino acids. CDR1 is SGDLS and CDR2 is YYNGEE in the germline V gene. V was cut by 4 bases and J by 5 bases, with 16 bases left in between. The CDR3 DNA is TGTGCCAGCAGCCCTCGCCAAACGCCGGATAATTCACCCCTCCACTTT. Translating gives CASSPRQTPDNSPLHF.

This clone appeared a few times. The gene calls are TRBV5-1 and TRBJ1-2, with D tentatively TRBD1 (5 bases). This CDR3 spans 14 amino acids. Germline V CDR1 and CDR2: SGHRS, YFSETQ. V was cut by 5 bases and J by 4 bases, with 15 bases left in between. CDR3 loop: CASSFRGGPYGYTF. The CDR3 coding sequence is TGCGCCAGCAGTTTTAGGGGCGGCCCCTATGGCTACACCTTC. Complete variable domain (other parts from reference TRBV5-1 and TRBJ1-2): KAGVTQTPRYLIKTRGQQVTLSCSPISGHRSVSWYQQTPGQGLQFLFEYFSETQRNKGNFPGRFSGRQFSNSRSEMNVSTLELGDSALYLCASSFRGGPYGYTFGSGTRLTVV.

This sequence joins TRBV18 and TRBJ2-7; TRBD2 matches at 8 bases. The V segment lost 4 bases and the J segment 2 bases; nucleotides outside the gene matches: 10. The CDR3 spans 16 residues. CDR1 is KGHSH and CDR2 is LQKENI in the germline V gene. CDR3 DNA sequence: TGTGCCAGCTCACTCAGAGGCGGGAGGTCTACCTACGAGCAGTACTTC. Protein product: CASSLRGGRSTYEQYF. Looking up the rest from reference TRBV18 and TRBJ2-7 gives the full variable domain: NAGVMQNPRHLVRRRGQEARLRCSPMKGHSHVYWYRQLPEEGLKFMVYLQKENIIDESGMPKERFSAEFPKEGPSILRIQQVVRGDSAAYFCASSLRGGRSTYEQYFGPGTRLTVT.

The V call is TRBV19, the J call TRBJ2-7, with D possibly being TRBD1 (5 bases). Germline assignment: CDR1 LNHDA and CDR2 SQIVND (reference sequence). The CDR3 is 12 residues long. The germline V and J ends were trimmed by 8 bases and 3 bases, with 11 bases remaining between them. The CDR3 here is CASGWQGYEQYF. The DNA for the CDR3 is TGTGCCAGTGGGTGGCAGGGCTACGAGCAGTACTTC. Filled out from reference TRBV19 and TRBJ2-7, the complete variable domain reads DGGITQSPKYLFRKEGQNVTLSCEQNLNHDAMYWYRQDPGQGLRLIYYSQIVNDFQKGDIAEGYSVSREKKESFPLTVTSAQKNPTAFYLCASGWQGYEQYFGPGTRLTVT.

This clone was seen more than once but under ten times. The junction departs from the called germline gene at one end, perhaps through a read error. The chain joins TRBV9 to TRBJ1-3; 8 nucleotides match TRBD1. The germline V gene has CDR1 SGDLS and CDR2 YYNGEE. The CDR3 is made up of 13 amino acids. The CDR3 DNA is TGTGCCAGCAGCGTAGGCCCCGGCAGGGGGCAAGATTTT. It encodes CASSVGPGRGQDF.

The chain is built from TRBV5-1 and TRBJ1-1; 8 nucleotides line up with TRBD1. The CDR3 is 15 residues long. The germline CDR1 and CDR2 sequences are SGHRS and YFSETQ. Trimming removed 3 bases from V and 1 base from J; junction bases left unmatched: 5. This chain's CDR3 is CASSSMTGENTEAFF. CDR3 in DNA: TGCGCCAGCAGCTCGATGACAGGGGAGAACACTGAAGCTTTCTTT.